The rows below give T cell receptor beta chains drawn from one sample of a study of OX40 agonist ivuxolimab in advanced cancers. Sequencing used immunoSEQ multiplex PCR; TCRdb keeps in-frame clones, though not all of them. Here the sample spans 57,000 or so clones, 80% to 95% being singletons. Sample: CD4+ or CD8+ T cells sorted from blood, taken in a trial of the OX40 agonist ivuxolimab. Receptors originate from an adult with an advanced solid tumor such as melanoma, head and neck, liver or kidney cancer. Each CDR3 is given with its conserved first and last residue. The order of the fields is V gene, CDR3 length, D gene, clone size, J gene, CDR3 DNA, CDR3 protein. A D gene is named only where the DNA matches it firmly. Size is omitted from some rows. Given values are once, few, many or a class for expanded clones.

TRBV27	14	TRBD1	NA	TRBJ2-3	TGTGCCAGCGTTGGGGACAGGGGTACAGATACGCAGTATTTT	CASVGDRGTDTQYF
TRBV18	15	TRBD1	NA	TRBJ1-5	TGTGCCAGCTCACCAGGGACAGGGGTAAATCAGCCCCAGCATTTT	CASSPGTGVNQPQHF
TRBV6-5	13	NA	NA	TRBJ1-1	TGTGCCAGCAGTGAATGGGGGCGCGGTGAAGCTTTCTTT	CASSEWGRGEAFF
TRBV11-2	12	NA	NA	TRBJ2-2	TGTGCCAGCAGCTTAAACACCGGGGAGCTGTTTTTT	CASSLNTGELFF
TRBV19	15	NA	NA	TRBJ1-4	TGTGCCAGTAGGGACACCGGGACAATTAATGAAAAACTGTTTTTT	CASRDTGTINEKLFF
TRBV4-1	14	NA	NA	TRBJ1-4	TGCGCCAGCAGCCAAGGGACCGGGCATGAAAAACTGTTTTTT	CASSQGTGHEKLFF
TRBV19	16	TRBD1	NA	TRBJ2-7	TGTGCCAGTAGTAAAACCGGGACAGATGGATCCTACGAGCAGTACTTC	CASSKTGTDGSYEQYF
TRBV19	16	NA	NA	TRBJ1-2	TGTGCCAGTAGTATTGGGGGCCAGATACCTAACTATGGCTACACCTTC	CASSIGGQIPNYGYTF
TRBV27	17	TRBD2	NA	TRBJ2-1	TGTGCCAGCAGTCCTCGACTTAGCGGGAGGGCCAGTTATGAGCAGTTCTTC	CASSPRLSGRASYEQFF
TRBV6-5	13	TRBD2	once	TRBJ2-7	TGTGCCAGCAGTTCCGGGACTAACTACGAGCAGTACTTC	CASSSGTNYEQYF
TRBV15	15	TRBD1	NA	TRBJ1-2	TGTGCCACCAGCAGAGATCAGGGGGCGGCCTATGGCTACACCTTC	CATSRDQGAAYGYTF
TRBV18	12	NA	NA	TRBJ1-1	TGTGCCAGCTCGATCGACAGGCATGAAGCTTTCTTT	CASSIDRHEAFF
TRBV19	16	TRBD1	few	TRBJ2-7	TGTGCCAGTAGTTATGCCCTTGGGACAGGGGTGCACGAGCAGTACTTC	CASSYALGTGVHEQYF
TRBV27	16	NA	NA	TRBJ2-2	TGTGCCAGCAGTTTTTACCGGGGACGGAACACCGGGGAGCTGTTTTTT	CASSFYRGRNTGELFF
TRBV6-1	13	TRBD1	NA	TRBJ1-4	TGTGCCAGCAGTAGGGACAGGGATGAAAAACTGTTTTTT	CASSRDRDEKLFF
TRBV11-3	16	NA	once	TRBJ2-7	TGTGCCAGCAGCTTAGGGGGCGCATCTCAAACAGGCGAGCAGTACTTC	CASSLGGASQTGEQYF
TRBV2	14	NA	NA	TRBJ2-5	TGTGCCAGCAGCCAGGATAATTGGGCACAGACCCAGTACTTC	CASSQDNWAQTQYF